Only a few counts were recorded for the clone carrying this T cell receptor (beta chain). The antigen is undetermined. The V and J ends lost 4 bases and 3 bases respectively, with 17 bases between them. Germline V CDR1 and CDR2: SGHRS, YFSETQ. This CDR3 is built from 16 residues. TCRdb analysed the 5' RACE reads with MiXCR anew, one entry per CDR3 protein. The table has under 70,000 distinct CDR3 sequences, less than 9.5% seen once. The sample comes from a study of T-cell memory formation after mild COVID-19. Findings and limits, study-wide: Among contracting clones, CD4+ were mainly CM/EM and CD8+ enriched in EMRA.

This chain links TRBV5-1 with TRBJ1-3; D is unresolved. This receptor was identified in a man aged 18 to 30 who had mild COVID-19 (a few samples of this study predate the infection). Cell type and time point are not known. Sample: PBMCs or a T cell subset sorted from them (not recorded which). The CDR3 reads CASSRNPGEGGNTIYF. The CDR3 DNA is TGCGCCAGCAGCCGAAATCCGGGAGAAGGTGGAAACACCATATATTTT.